The 22 T cell receptor beta chains below all came from one sample that was sequenced in a study of T cell changes during pregnancy in multiple sclerosis. The data were produced by immunoSEQ multiplex PCR, yet TCRdb's version contains in-frame clones alone and is incomplete. Of about 38,000 clones in the sample, around 89% were seen once. This sample comprised CD8+ T cells from peripheral blood mononuclear cells, obtained in the third trimester of pregnancy. These receptor sequences come from a female donor with multiple sclerosis, enrolled in a pregnancy study.

This sequence joins TRBV15 and TRBJ2-1; D is possibly TRBD2 (5 bases). V dropped 3 bases and J dropped 2 bases, with 17 bases sitting between them. CDR3 length equals 17 residues. Germline loops: CDR1 LNHNV, CDR2 YYDKDF (reference sequence). The CDR3 sequence is CATSSGEVHGAYNEQFF. The CDR3 region has the DNA TGTGCCACCAGCAGTGGGGAAGTCCACGGGGCCTACAATGAGCAGTTCTTC.

V and J are TRBV5-4 and TRBJ1-2; D is ambiguous. Trimming removed 5 bases from V and 8 bases from J, with 10 bases in between. The CDR3 is 11 amino acids. CDR1 is SGHNT and CDR2 is YYREEE in the germline V gene (reference sequence). The CDR3 region is CASREGGGYTF. CDR3 bases: TGTGCCAGCAGGGAGGGAGGCGGCTACACCTTC.

The chain is built from TRBV9 and TRBJ2-5, with D maybe TRBD1 (5 bases). Germline values: CDR1 SGDLS, CDR2 YYNGEE. Trimming stripped 0 bases from V and 4 bases from J, with 25 bases between. CDR3 length: 19 residues. In DNA, the CDR3 is TGTGCCAGCAGCGTAGCGAAATCCCCCGATGACAGACTTTCAGAGACCCAGTACTTC. It yields the protein CASSVAKSPDDRLSETQYF. Full variable domain (outside the CDR3, taken from reference TRBV9 and TRBJ2-5): DSGVTQTPKHLITATGQRVTLRCSPRSGDLSVYWYQQSLDQGLQFLIQYYNGEERAKGNILERFSAQQFPDLHSELNLSSLELGDSALYFCASSVAKSPDDRLSETQYFGPGTRLLVL.

DNA of the CDR3: TGTGCCAGCAGCTCGACATTTCTTTACGAGCAGTACTTC. Protein sequence: CASSSTFLYEQYF. This rearrangement joins TRBV5-6 to TRBJ2-7; D remains unclear. Germline values: CDR1 SGHDT, CDR2 YYEEEE. Trimming left V 3 bases short and J 4 bases short, with 11 bases between. The CDR3 consists of 13 residues.

V and J are TRBV27 and TRBJ1-1, with D unresolved. This CDR3 comprises 15 residues. CDR1 is MNHEY, CDR2 SMNVEV, per germline (reference sequence). V gave up 3 bases and J gave up 5 bases, with 16 bases separating them. In nucleotides, the CDR3 is TGTGCCAGCAGTTTGGGCCCAGGTTCTATGACTGAAGCTTTCTTT. Translating gives CASSLGPGSMTEAFF.

Comment on this clone: Other DNA sequences in the sample encode the same CDR3. V usage is TRBV5-6 and J usage is TRBJ2-7; 12 bases fit TRBD1. The trim removed 3 bases at V and 2 bases at J, leaving 0 bases unmatched. CDR3 size: 14 residues. Germline V gene sequence: CDR1 SGHDT, CDR2 YYEEEE. CDR3 loop: CASSWDRGPYEQYF. For the CDR3, the DNA is TGTGCCAGCAGCTGGGACAGGGGGCCCTACGAGCAGTACTTC.

The rearrangement links TRBV28 to TRBJ2-7; 7 nucleotides match TRBD1. The germline gives CDR1 MDHEN, CDR2 SYDVKM. V lost 6 bases and J lost 6; bases outside the gene matches: 11. The CDR3 loop spans 14 amino acids. As DNA, the CDR3 is TGTGCCAGCAGGTTAGGGACAGTAGTGGTCGAGCAGTACTTC. It yields the protein CASRLGTVVVEQYF.

The chain is built from TRBV28 and TRBJ1-4; 7 nucleotides align to TRBD1. The CDR3 contains 16 residues. The germline V gene has CDR1 MDHEN and CDR2 SYDVKM. V lost 4 bases to trimming and J lost 8 bases; unmatched junction nucleotides: 13. The CDR3 DNA reads TGTGCCAGCAGTTCCAGTGACAGGGAGAAAGGAGAAAAACTGTTTTTT. Translated: CASSSSDREKGEKLFF.

Remarks on this clone: One end of the junction varies from germline; a read error may be responsible. The chain uses TRBV28 and TRBJ2-7; 7 nucleotides align to TRBD1. The CDR3 sequence is 11 residues long. Per the germline V gene, CDR1 is MDHEN and CDR2 is SYDVKM. DNA of the CDR3: TGTGCCAGCAGAACCTCCGGGACAGTACTTTTC. Its translation is CASRTSGTVLF.

This rearrangement joins TRBV4-3 to TRBJ2-1, with D maybe TRBD2 (6 bases). Deletions cut 1 base from V and 5 bases from J, with 15 bases between. CDR3 size: 16 residues. Germline CDR1 is LGHNA and CDR2 is YSLEER. The CDR3 DNA is TGCGCCAGCAGCCAAGGTACGGGGGTTTTCGACAATGAGCAGTTCTTC. This translates into CASSQGTGVFDNEQFF.

Only a few counts were recorded for this clone. The chain couples TRBV13 to TRBJ1-3, with 7 bases identical to TRBD1. This CDR3 comprises 16 residues. Germline V gene sequence: CDR1 PRHDT, CDR2 FYEKMQ (reference sequence). Losses at the gene ends were 3 bases for V and 0 bases for J; bases not matched to a gene: 5. CDR3 nucleotide sequence: TGTGCCAGCAGCTTCACAGGGGCCTTCTCTGGAAACACCATATATTTT. Its protein is CASSFTGAFSGNTIYF.

This clone was counted between two and nine times. This sequence joins TRBV15 and TRBJ2-7; 7 bases match TRBD1. Germline lookup yields CDR1 LNHNV and CDR2 YYDKDF (reference sequence). The CDR3 runs 14 residues. V shed 5 bases and J 4 bases; nucleotides not matched to a gene: 8. CDR3 sequence (DNA): TGTGCCACCAGCCGGGACAGAGAGAGTTACGAGCAGTACTTC. Translated, it gives CATSRDRESYEQYF.

This chain links TRBV7-6 with TRBJ1-3; TRBD1 matches 7 bases. Per germline, CDR1 SGHVS and CDR2 FNYEAQ. Trimming took 5 bases from V and 2 from J; bases not matched to a gene: 12. CDR3 length: 17 amino acids. The CDR3 DNA follows: TGTGCCAGCAGCCCAACGATTACAGGGGAAGCTGGAAACACCATATATTTT. It yields the protein CASSPTITGEAGNTIYF.

The V gene is TRBV5-6, the J gene TRBJ2-1, with D unresolved. The CDR3 loop spans 17 amino acids. Germline V gene data show CDR1 as SGHDT and CDR2 as YYEEEE. Trimming removed 0 bases from V and 1 base from J, with 14 bases in between. The chain's CDR3 is CASSLGETHYSYNEQFF. CDR3 DNA: TGTGCCAGCAGCTTGGGTGAGACTCACTATTCCTACAATGAGCAGTTCTTC.

The CDR3, as DNA: TGTGCCAGCAGCCTTCGGTTTCCCCTCATTAGCCGAAATGGCTACACCTTC. Protein: CASSLRFPLISRNGYTF. The rearrangement uses TRBV28 and TRBJ1-2, with D uncertain. CDR3 length: 17 residues. V was pared by 6 bases and J by 6 bases, with 26 bases between. The germline CDR1 and CDR2 sequences are MDHEN and SYDVKM.

The chain joins TRBV29-1 to TRBJ2-7; TRBD1 aligns across 9 bases. Germline V gives CDR1 SQVTM, CDR2 ANQGSEA. The CDR3 length is 14 residues. The ends lost 0 bases at V and 5 bases at J; junction bases unmatched: 5. CDR3 residues: CSVEDTGGLDEQYF. CDR3 coding DNA: TGCAGCGTTGAAGATACAGGGGGCCTTGACGAGCAGTACTTC.

The V call is TRBV2, the J call TRBJ2-3, with D possibly matching TRBD1 (6 bases). The V gene lost 5 bases and the J gene lost 0 bases, with 12 bases spanning the gap. The CDR3 has 15 residues. Germline CDR1 and CDR2: SNHLY and FYNNEI. The CDR3 reads CASSSGQTSTDTQYF. The CDR3 DNA reads TGTGCCAGCAGTTCCGGACAGACCAGCACAGATACGCAGTATTTT. The variable domain in full, with the rest retrieved from reference TRBV2 and TRBJ2-3, is EPEVTQTPSHQVTQMGQEVILRCVPISNHLYFYWYRQILGQKVEFLVSFYNNEISEKSEIFDDQFSVERPDGSNFTLKIRSTKLEDSAMYFCASSSGQTSTDTQYFGPGTRLTVL.

V gene TRBV21-1 combines with J gene TRBJ2-4; TRBD1, the D gene given by the table, was not confirmed from the DNA. TRBV21-1 is a listed pseudogene. This CDR3 region has 19 residues. The CDR3 is CASSKSRDTQMVGKNIQYF. In DNA, the CDR3 is TGTGCCAGCAGCAAAAGCAGGGACACCCAAATGGTTGGCAAAAACATTCAGTACTTC.

The chain links TRBV7-9 to TRBJ2-7; tentative D call: TRBD2 (6 bases). Germline-derived CDR1 and CDR2 are SEHNR and FQNEAQ (reference sequence). V dropped 3 bases and J dropped 5 bases, with 14 bases sitting between them. CDR3 length equals 14 residues. The CDR3 spells CASSFSGGFNEQYF. As DNA, the CDR3 is TGTGCCAGCAGCTTTTCTGGAGGGTTCAACGAGCAGTACTTC.

Here the CDR3 reads CASSLDRGRGEAFF. The DNA for the CDR3 is TGTGCCAGCAGCCTCGACAGGGGGCGGGGTGAAGCTTTCTTT. The V gene is TRBV5-5, the J gene TRBJ1-1; TRBD1 agrees at 10 bases. V was clipped by 4 bases and J by 7 bases; unmatched bases: 7. The CDR3 has 14 amino acids. From germline, CDR1 is SGHKS and CDR2 YYEKEE (reference sequence). Full variable domain (outside the CDR3, taken from reference TRBV5-5 and TRBJ1-1): DAGVTQSPTHLIKTRGQQVTLRCSPISGHKSVSWYQQVLGQGPQFIFQYYEKEERGRGNFPDRFSARQFPNYSSELNVNALLLGDSALYLCASSLDRGRGEAFFGQGTRLTVV.

This chain connects TRBV6-5 to TRBJ1-5; D possibly corresponds to TRBD1 (5 bases). Trimming pared 6 bases from V and 0 bases from J, leaving 12 bases between. There are 15 residues in the CDR3. Germline V gene lookup returns CDR1 MNHEY and CDR2 SVGAGI. The CDR3 loop reads CASSPGLNSNQPQHF. For the CDR3, the DNA is TGTGCCAGCAGCCCGGGACTCAATAGCAATCAGCCCCAGCATTTT.

This chain uses TRBV5-6 with TRBJ1-1; 10 positions agree with TRBD1. The germline V gene encodes CDR1 SGHDT and CDR2 YYEEEE. The CDR3 is 13 residues long. The trim removed 6 bases at V and 9 bases at J, leaving 8 bases unmatched. Written as DNA, the CDR3 is TGTGCCAGCACCCCCGACAGGGGGCTCAAAGCTTTCTTT. Protein: CASTPDRGLKAFF.